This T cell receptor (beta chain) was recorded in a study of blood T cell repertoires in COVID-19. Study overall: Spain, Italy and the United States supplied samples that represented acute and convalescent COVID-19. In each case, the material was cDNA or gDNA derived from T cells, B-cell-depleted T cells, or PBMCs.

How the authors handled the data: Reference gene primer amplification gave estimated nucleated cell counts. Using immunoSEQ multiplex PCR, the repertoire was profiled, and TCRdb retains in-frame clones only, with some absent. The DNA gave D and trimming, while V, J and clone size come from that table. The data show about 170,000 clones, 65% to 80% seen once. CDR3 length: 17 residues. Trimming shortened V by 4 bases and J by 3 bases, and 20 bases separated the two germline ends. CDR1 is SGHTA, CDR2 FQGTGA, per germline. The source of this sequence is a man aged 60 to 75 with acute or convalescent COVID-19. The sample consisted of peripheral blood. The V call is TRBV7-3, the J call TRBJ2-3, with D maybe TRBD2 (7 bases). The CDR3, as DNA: TGTGCCAGCAGCTCCCCACTAGGGGGGGCGGGGACAGATACGCAGTATTTT. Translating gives CASSSPLGGAGTDTQYF. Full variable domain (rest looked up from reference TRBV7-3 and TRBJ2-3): GAGVSQTPSNKVTEKGKYVELRCDPISGHTALYWYRQSLGQGPEFLIYFQGTGAADDSGLPNDRFFAVRPEGSVSTLKIQRTERGDSAVYLCASSSPLGGAGTDTQYFGPGTRLTVL.